The clone carrying this TCR beta chain was detected a few times. Its antigen is undetermined. Amplification used 60 Vbeta primers and 13 Jbeta primers. TCRdb's table, derived via immunoSEQ multiplex PCR, lists solely in-frame clones and lacks some. The top ten clones hold more than 3% of a sample with over 90,000 clones, around two thirds of them seen once. This sample was taken from a study of cytomegalovirus exposure and HLA in healthy donors. Findings and limits, study-wide: Among TCR beta chains of equal frequency, HLA-associated ones were more clonally expanded in a later analysis. Reports credit the classifier with highly specific, highly sensitive diagnosis of cytomegalovirus status.

Germline V CDR1 and CDR2: LNHDA, SQIVND (reference sequence). J lost 4 bases, V lost 3 bases, and 4 bases had no gene match. The CDR3 spans 14 residues. The gene calls are TRBV19 and TRBJ1-2; 8 bases agree with TRBD1. The receptor was derived from a woman aged 45 to 65 in good health and CMV-seronegative. Sequencing input: PBMCs. The CDR3 loop reads CASSITGGSYGYTF. DNA for the CDR3: TGTGCCAGTAGTATCACAGGGGGAAGCTATGGCTACACCTTC. Looking up the rest from reference TRBV19 and TRBJ1-2 gives the full variable domain: DGGITQSPKYLFRKEGQNVTLSCEQNLNHDAMYWYRQDPGQGLRLIYYSQIVNDFQKGDIAEGYSVSREKKESFPLTVTSAQKNPTAFYLCASSITGGSYGYTFGSGTRLTVV.